This entry is about one T cell receptor beta chain. What it binds is unknown. The entry originates in a study of blood T cells in healthy people across ages. Study-wide points: Diversity estimates from one million T cells were considered underestimates.

Donors gave roughly 9.1 milliliters of peripheral blood apiece. A second PCR of 7 to 11 cycles used a sample-barcoded 5' primer and a J-beta primer mix. TCRdb reprocessed the 5' RACE reads via MiXCR and lists one record per CDR3 protein. Altogether roughly 2 million distinct CDR3 sequences are present, 49% being singletons, with the ten largest covering roughly 2.1%. The CDR3 spans 16 residues. Unmatched junction bases numbered 7, after V lost 0 bases and J lost 4 bases. CDR1 is MGHRA and CDR2 is YSYEKL in the germline V gene. This TCR derives from a woman aged 40 to 50 in good health. The material sequenced was blood. The rearrangement joins TRBV4-1 to TRBJ1-2; 8 bases are a match to TRBD1. This CDR3 is CASSQDEGQDFYGYTF. The CDR3 nucleotides are TGCGCCAGCAGCCAAGATGAGGGACAGGACTTCTATGGCTACACCTTC.